This T cell receptor (beta chain) appears in the sequencing data of a study of T cell responses to AZD1222 COVID-19 vaccine. The CDR3 is made up of 12 amino acids. V was cut by 7 bases and J by 3 bases, with 7 bases left in between. Germline assignment: CDR1 KGHDR and CDR2 SFDVKD. Clones were read by immunoSEQ multiplex PCR, and TCRdb kept only the in-frame ones, dropping some. Found here are around 130,000 clones, approximately 88% of them singletons; the top ten hold under 9%. The sample here was peripheral blood, taken on day 0 of AZD1222 vaccination. The V gene is TRBV24-1, the J gene TRBJ2-3, with D possibly being TRBD1 (6 bases). The clonotype comes from an adult in good health. The CDR3 region has the DNA TGTGCCACCAGAGGACAGACAGATACGCAGTATTTT. Its protein is CATRGQTDTQYF.